This paragraph reports one T cell receptor (beta chain). Its cognate antigen has yet to be identified. The input lacks base qualities; no much larger clone sits a single base away. The entry originates in a study of technical replicates of blood from a handful of donors (dated by TCRdb to the late 2010s). From the cysteine through the phenylalanine, the CDR3 covers 15 amino acids. The sequence is cut down to CDR3 DNA, 45 bases in frame from base 1. The germline V gene encodes CDR1 SGHRS and CDR2 YFSETQ. V has 4 bases trimmed and J has 6 bases trimmed; junction bases matching no gene number 8. The library was obtained by the immunoSEQ multiplex PCR assay. TCRdb carries this immuneACCESS record with in-frame sequences only. Its versions omit some clonotypes, under half of them owing to an unresolved V gene in the studies checked, with the rest unexplained. Counted in this sample were roughly 14,000 clones; 80% to 90% of them appeared once. Around 11% of the sample comes from the top ten.

Sequenced sample: PBMCs. The V and J genes are TRBV5-1 and TRBJ2-3, and 10 bases in between align with TRBD2. The sequence was collected from a human donor in good health. The CDR3 region: CASSLSGRDLDTQYF. In nucleotide form, the sequence is TGCGCCAGCAGCCTGAGCGGGAGGGACCTGGATACGCAGTATTTT.